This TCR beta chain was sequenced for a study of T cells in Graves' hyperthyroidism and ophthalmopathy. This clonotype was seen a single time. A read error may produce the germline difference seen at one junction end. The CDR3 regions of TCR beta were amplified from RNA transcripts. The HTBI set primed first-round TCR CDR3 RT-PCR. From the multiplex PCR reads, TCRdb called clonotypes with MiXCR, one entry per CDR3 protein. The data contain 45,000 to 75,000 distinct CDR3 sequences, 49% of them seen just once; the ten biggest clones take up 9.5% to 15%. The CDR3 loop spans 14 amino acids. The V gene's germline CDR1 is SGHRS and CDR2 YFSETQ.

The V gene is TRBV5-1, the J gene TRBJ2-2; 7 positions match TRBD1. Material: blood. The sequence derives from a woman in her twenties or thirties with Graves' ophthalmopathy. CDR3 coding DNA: TGCGCCAGCACGGGACAGCCCAACACCGGGGAGCTGCTTTTT. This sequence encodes CASTGQPNTGELLF.